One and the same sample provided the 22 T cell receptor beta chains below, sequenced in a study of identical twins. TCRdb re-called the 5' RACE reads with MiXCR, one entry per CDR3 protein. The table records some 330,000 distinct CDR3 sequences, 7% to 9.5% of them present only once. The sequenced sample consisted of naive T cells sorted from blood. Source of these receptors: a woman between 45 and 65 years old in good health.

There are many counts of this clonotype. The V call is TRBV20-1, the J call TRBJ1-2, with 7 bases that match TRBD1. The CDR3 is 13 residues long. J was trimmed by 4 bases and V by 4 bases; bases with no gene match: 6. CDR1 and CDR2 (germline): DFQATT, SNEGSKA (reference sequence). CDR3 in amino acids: CSATRDSIYGYTF. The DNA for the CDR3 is TGCAGTGCTACCCGGGACAGTATCTATGGCTACACCTTC.

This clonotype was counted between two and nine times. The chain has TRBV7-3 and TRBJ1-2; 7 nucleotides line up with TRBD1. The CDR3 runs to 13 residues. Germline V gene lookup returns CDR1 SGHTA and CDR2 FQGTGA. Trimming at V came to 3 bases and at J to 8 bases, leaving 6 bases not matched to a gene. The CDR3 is CASSFLTGEGYTF. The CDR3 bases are TGTGCCAGCAGCTTTCTAACAGGGGAAGGCTACACCTTC.

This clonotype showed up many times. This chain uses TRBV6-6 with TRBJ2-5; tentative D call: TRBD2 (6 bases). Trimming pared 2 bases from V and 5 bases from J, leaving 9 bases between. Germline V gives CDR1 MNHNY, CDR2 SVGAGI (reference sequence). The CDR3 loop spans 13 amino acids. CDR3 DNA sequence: TGTGCCAGCAGTTACGCGGGAAGGGAGACCCAGTACTTC. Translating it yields CASSYAGRETQYF.

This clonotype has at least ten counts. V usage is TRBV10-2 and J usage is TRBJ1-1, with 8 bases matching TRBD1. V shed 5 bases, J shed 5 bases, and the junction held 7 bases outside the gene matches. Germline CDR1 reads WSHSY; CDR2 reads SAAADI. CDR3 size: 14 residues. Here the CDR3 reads CASSSGGVGTEAFF. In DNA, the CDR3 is TGCGCCAGCAGTTCAGGGGGCGTCGGGACTGAAGCTTTCTTT.

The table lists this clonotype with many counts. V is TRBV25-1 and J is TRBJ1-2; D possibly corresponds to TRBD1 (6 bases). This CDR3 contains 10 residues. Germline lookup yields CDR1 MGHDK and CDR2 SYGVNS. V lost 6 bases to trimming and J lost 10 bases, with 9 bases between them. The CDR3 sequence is CASRGHDYTF. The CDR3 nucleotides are TGTGCCAGCAGGGGACACGACTACACCTTC.

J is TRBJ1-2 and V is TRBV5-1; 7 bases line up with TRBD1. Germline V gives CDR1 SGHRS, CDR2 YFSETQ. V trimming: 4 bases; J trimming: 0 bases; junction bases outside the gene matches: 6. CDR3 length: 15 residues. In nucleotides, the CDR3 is TGCGCCAGCAGCCCGGACAGGAGCACTAACTATGGCTACACCTTC. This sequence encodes CASSPDRSTNYGYTF.

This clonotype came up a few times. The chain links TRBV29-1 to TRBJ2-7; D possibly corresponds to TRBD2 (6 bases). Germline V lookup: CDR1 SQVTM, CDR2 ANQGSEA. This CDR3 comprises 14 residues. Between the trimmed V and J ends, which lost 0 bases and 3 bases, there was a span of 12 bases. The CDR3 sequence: CSVEDKSGFYEQYV. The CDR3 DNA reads TGCAGCGTTGAAGACAAAAGCGGGTTCTACGAGCAGTACGTC.

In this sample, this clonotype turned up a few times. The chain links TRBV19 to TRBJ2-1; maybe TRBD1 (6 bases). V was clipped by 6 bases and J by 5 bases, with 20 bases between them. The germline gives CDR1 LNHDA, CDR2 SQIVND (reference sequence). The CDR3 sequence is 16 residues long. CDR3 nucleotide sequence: TGTGCCAGTAGCCCGGTAACTAAGGGACACAACAATGAGCAGTTCTTC. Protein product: CASSPVTKGHNNEQFF.

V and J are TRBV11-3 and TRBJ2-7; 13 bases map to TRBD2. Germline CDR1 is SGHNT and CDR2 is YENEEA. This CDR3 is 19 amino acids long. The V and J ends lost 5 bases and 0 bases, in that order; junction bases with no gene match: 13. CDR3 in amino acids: CASSPRGGLAGISSYEQYF. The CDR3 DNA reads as TGTGCCAGCAGCCCACGAGGGGGACTAGCGGGGATAAGCTCCTACGAGCAGTACTTC.

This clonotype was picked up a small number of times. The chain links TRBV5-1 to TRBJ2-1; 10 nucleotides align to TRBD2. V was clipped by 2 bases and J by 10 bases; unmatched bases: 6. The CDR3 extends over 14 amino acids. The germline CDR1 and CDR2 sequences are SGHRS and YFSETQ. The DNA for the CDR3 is TGCGCCAGCAGCTTAGCGGGAGGGCCAGAGGAGCAGTTCTTC. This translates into CASSLAGGPEEQFF.

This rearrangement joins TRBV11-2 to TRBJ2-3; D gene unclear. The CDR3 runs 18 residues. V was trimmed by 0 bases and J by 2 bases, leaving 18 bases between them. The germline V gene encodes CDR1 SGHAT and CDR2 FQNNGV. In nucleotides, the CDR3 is TGTGCCAGCAGCTTAGATGGCTCAGAGCTTTTCTTCACAGATACGCAGTATTTT. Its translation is CASSLDGSELFFTDTQYF.

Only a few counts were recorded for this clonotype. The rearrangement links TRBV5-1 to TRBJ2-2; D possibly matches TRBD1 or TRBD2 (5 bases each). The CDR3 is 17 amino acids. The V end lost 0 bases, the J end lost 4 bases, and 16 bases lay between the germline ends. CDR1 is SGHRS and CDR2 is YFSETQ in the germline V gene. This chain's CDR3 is CASSLALLGTGTGELFF. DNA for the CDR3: TGCGCCAGCAGCTTGGCCTTACTGGGGACGGGCACCGGGGAGCTGTTTTTT.

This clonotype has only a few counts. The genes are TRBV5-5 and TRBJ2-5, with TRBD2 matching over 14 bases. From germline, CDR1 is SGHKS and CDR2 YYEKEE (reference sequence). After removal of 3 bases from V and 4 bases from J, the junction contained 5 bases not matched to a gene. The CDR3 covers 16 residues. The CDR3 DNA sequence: TGTGCCAGCAGCTCGGGACTAGCGGGAGCCCGAGAGACCCAGTACTTC. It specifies CASSSGLAGARETQYF.

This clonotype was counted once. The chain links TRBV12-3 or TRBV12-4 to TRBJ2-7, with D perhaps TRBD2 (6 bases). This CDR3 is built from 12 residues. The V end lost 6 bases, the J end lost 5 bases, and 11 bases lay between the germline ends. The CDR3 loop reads CASSPGVNEQYF. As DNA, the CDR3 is TGTGCCAGCAGCCCGGGGGTAAACGAGCAGTACTTC.

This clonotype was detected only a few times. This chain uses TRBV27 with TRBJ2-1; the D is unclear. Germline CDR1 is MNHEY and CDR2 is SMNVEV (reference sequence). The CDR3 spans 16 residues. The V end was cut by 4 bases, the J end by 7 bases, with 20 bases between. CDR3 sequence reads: CASSSVGKGIKNEQFF. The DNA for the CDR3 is TGTGCCAGCAGTTCCGTGGGGAAAGGCATTAAGAATGAGCAGTTCTTC.

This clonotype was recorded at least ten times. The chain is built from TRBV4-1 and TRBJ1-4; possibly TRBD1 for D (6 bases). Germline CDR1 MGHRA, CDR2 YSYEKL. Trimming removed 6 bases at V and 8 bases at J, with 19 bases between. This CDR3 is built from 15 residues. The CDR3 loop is CASRQTGTPSEKLFF. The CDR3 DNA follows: TGCGCCAGCAGACAAACCGGGACACCATCCGAAAAACTGTTTTTT.

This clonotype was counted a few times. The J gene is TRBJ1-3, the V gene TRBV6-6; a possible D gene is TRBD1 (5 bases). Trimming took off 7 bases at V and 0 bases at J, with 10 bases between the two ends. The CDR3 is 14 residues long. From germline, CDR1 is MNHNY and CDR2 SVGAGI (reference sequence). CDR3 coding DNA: TGTGCCAGCACCCCGGACATCTCTGGAAACACCATATATTTT. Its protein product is CASTPDISGNTIYF.

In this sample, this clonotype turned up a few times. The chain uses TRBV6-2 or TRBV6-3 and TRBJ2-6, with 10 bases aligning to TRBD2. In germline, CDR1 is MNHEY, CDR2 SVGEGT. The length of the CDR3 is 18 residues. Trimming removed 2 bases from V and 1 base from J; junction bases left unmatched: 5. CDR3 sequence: CASSYGLAGDSGANVLTF. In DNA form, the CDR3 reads TGTGCCAGCAGTTACGGGCTAGCGGGAGATTCTGGGGCCAACGTCCTGACTTTC.

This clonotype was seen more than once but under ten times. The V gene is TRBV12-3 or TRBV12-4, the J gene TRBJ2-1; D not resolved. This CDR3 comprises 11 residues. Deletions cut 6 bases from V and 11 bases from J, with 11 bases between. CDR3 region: CASSRLDQQFF. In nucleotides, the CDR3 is TGTGCCAGCAGCCGCCTGGACCAGCAGTTCTTC.

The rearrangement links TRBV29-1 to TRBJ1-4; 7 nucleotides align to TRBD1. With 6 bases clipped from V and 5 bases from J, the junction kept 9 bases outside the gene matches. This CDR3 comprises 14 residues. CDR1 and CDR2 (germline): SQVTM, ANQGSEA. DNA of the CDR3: TGCAGCGTAACCTGGACAGGACGAAATGAAAAACTGTTTTTT. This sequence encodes CSVTWTGRNEKLFF.

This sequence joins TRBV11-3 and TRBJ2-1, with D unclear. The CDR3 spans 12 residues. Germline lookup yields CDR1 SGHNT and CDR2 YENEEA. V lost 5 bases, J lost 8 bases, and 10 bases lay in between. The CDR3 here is CASSAEGDEQFF. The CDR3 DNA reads TGTGCCAGCAGCGCGGAAGGCGATGAGCAGTTCTTC.

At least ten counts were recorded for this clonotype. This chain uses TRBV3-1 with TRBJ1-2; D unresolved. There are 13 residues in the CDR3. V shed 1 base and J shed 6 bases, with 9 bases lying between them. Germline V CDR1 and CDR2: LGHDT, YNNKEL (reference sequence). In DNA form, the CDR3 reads TGTGCCAGCAGCCAAGTGGGAGTGCATGGCTACACCTTC. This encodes CASSQVGVHGYTF.